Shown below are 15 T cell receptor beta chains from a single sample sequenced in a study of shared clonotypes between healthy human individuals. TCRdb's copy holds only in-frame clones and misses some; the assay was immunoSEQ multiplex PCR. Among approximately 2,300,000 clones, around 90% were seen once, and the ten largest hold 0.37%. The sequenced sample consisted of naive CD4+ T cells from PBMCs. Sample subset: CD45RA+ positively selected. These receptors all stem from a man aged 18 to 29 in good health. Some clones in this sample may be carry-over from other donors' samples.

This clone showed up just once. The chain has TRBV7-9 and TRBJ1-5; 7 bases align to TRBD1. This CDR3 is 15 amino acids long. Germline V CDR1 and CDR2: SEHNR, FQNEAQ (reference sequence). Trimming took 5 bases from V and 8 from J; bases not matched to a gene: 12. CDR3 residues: CASSPSRGGKEPQHF. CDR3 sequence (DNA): TGTGCCAGCAGCCCGTCTCGAGGGGGCAAAGAGCCCCAGCATTTT. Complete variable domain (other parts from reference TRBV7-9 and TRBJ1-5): DTGVSQNPRHKITKRGQNVTFRCDPISEHNRLYWYRQTLGQGPEFLTYFQNEAQLEKSRLLSDRFSAERPKGSFSTLEIQRTEQGDSAMYLCASSPSRGGKEPQHFGDGTRLSIL.

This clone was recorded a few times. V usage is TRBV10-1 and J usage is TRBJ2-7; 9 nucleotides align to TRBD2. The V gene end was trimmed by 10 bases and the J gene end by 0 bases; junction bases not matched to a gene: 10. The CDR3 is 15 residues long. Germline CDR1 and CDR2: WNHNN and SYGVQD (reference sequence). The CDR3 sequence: CATRLAEPLSYEQYF. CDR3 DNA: TGCGCCACCAGACTAGCGGAGCCGCTCTCCTACGAGCAGTACTTC.

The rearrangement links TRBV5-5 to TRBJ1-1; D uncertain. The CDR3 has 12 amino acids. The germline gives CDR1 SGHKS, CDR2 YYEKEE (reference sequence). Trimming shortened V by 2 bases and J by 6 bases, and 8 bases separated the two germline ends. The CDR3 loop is CASSFKPPEAFF. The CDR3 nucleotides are TGTGCCAGCAGCTTCAAGCCACCTGAAGCTTTCTTT.

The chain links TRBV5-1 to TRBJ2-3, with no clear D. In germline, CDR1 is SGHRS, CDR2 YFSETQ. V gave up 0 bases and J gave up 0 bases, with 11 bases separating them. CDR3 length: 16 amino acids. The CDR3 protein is CASSLEQPSSTDTQYF. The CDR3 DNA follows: TGCGCCAGCAGCTTGGAACAGCCATCAAGCACAGATACGCAGTATTTT.

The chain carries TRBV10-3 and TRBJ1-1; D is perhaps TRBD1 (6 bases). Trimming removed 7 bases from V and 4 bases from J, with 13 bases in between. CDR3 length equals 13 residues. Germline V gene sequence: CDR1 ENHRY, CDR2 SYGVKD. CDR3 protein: CAIKTGGSTEAFF. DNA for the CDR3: TGTGCCATCAAGACAGGAGGGTCCACTGAAGCTTTCTTT.

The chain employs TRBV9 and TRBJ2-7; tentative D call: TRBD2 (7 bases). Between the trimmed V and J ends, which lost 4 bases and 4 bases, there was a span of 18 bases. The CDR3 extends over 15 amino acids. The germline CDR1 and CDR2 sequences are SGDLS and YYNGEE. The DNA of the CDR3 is TGTGCCAGCAGCCCGCGGCCGGGGGGCGGGTACGAGCAGTACTTC. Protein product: CASSPRPGGGYEQYF.

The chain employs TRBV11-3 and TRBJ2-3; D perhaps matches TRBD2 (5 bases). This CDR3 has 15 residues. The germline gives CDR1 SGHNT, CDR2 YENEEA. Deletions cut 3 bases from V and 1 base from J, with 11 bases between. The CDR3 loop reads CASSLDGGRTDTQYF. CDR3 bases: TGTGCCAGCAGCTTGGACGGAGGCCGCACAGATACGCAGTATTTT.

The DNA of the CDR3 is TGTGCCAGCAGCCTCGGGGGAGTTGAGACAGATACGCAGTATTTT. Amino acid sequence: CASSLGGVETDTQYF. This rearrangement joins TRBV7-3 to TRBJ2-3; D possibly corresponds to TRBD2 (6 bases). The CDR3 covers 15 residues. Per germline, CDR1 SGHTA and CDR2 FQGTGA. Trimming shortened V by 5 bases and J by 3 bases, and 15 bases separated the two germline ends. The whole variable domain, filled in from reference TRBV7-3 and TRBJ2-3, reads GAGVSQTPSNKVTEKGKYVELRCDPISGHTALYWYRQSLGQGPEFLIYFQGTGAADDSGLPNDRFFAVRPEGSVSTLKIQRTERGDSAVYLCASSLGGVETDTQYFGPGTRLTVL.

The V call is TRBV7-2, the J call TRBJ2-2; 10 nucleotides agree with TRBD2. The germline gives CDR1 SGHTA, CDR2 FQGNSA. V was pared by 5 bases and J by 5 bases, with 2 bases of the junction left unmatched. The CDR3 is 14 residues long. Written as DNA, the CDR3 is TGTGCCAGCAGCCAGCGGGGGGGTACCGGGGAGCTGTTTTTT. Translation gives CASSQRGGTGELFF.

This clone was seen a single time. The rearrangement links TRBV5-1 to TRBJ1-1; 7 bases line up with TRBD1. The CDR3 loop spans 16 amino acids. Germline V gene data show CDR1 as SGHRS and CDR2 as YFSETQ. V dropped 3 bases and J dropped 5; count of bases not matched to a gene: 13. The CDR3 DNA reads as TGCGCCAGCAGCTCCGGACAGGCGGGTGTGTATACTGAAGCTTTCTTT. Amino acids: CASSSGQAGVYTEAFF.

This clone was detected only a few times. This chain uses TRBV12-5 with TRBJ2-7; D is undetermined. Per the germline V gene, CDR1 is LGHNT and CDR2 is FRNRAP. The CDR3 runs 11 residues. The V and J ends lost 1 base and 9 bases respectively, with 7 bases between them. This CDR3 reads CASGLDGSQYF. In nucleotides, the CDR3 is TGTGCTAGTGGTTTGGATGGATCGCAGTACTTC. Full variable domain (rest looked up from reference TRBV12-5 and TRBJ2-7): DARVTQTPRHKVTEMGQEVTMRCQPILGHNTVFWYRQTMMQGLELLAYFRNRAPLDDSGMPKDRFSAEMPDATLATLKIQPSEPRDSAVYFCASGLDGSQYFGPGTRLTVT.

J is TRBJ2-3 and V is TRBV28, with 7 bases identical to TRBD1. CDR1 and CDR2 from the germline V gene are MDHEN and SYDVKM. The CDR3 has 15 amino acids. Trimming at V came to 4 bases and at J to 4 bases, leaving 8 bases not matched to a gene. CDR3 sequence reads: CASSSGGASADTQYF. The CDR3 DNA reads TGTGCCAGCAGTTCAGGGGGAGCTTCGGCAGATACGCAGTATTTT.

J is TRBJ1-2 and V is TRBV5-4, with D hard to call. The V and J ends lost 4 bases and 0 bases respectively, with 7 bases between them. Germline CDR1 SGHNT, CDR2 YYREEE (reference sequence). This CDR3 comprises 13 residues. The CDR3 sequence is CASSQEANYGYTF. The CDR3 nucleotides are TGTGCCAGCAGCCAAGAGGCTAACTATGGCTACACCTTC.

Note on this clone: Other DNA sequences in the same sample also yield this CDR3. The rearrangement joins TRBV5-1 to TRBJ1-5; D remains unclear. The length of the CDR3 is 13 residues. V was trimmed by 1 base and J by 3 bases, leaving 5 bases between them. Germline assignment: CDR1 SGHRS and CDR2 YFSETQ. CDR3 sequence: CASSLTTNQPQHF. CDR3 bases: TGCGCCAGCAGCTTGACTACCAATCAGCCCCAGCATTTT.

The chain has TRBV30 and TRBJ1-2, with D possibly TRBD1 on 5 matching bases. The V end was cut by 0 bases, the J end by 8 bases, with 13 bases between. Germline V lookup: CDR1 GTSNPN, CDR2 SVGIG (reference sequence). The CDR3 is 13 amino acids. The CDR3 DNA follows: TGTGCCTGGAGTGTAAATCTGGGGCTGGGCTACACCTTC. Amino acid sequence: CAWSVNLGLGYTF.